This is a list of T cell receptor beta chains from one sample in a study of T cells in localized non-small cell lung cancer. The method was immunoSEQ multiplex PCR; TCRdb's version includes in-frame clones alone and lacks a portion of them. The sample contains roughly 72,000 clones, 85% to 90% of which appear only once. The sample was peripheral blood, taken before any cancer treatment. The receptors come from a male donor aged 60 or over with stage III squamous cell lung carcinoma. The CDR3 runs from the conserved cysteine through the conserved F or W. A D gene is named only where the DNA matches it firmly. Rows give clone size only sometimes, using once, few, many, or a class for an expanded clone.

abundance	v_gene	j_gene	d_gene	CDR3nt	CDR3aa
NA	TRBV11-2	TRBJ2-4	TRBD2	TGTGCCAGCAGCTCGGGACTAACCCAGCACATTCAGTACTTC	CASSSGLTQHIQYF
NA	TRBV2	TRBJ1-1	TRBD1	TGTGCCAGCAGTGGAAGGCTTCAGGGGGTCTCTGAAGCTTTCTTT	CASSGRLQGVSEAFF
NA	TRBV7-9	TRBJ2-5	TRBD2	TGTGCCAGCAGTGGGACTAGCGGGGGGGTCTTCCAAGAGACCCAGTACTTC	CASSGTSGGVFQETQYF
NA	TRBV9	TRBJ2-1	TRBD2	TGTGCCAGCAGCGTTGGTCTAGCGGGGGGCTACAATGAGCAGTTCTTC	CASSVGLAGGYNEQFF
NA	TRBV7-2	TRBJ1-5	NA	TGTGCCAGCAGCCCTTCAGGGCAGCCCCAGCATTTT	CASSPSGQPQHF
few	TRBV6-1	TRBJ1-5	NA	TGTGCCAGCAGTGCCCCTCGTCTTGGAGGGCTAAGCAATCAGCCCCAGCATTTT	CASSAPRLGGLSNQPQHF
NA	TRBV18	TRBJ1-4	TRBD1	TGTGCCAGCTCACCCCGCGGGGACAGTAATGAAAAACTGTTTTTT	CASSPRGDSNEKLFF
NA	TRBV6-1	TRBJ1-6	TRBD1	TGTGCCAGCACGGCGGGACAGACGAATTCACCCCTCCACTTT	CASTAGQTNSPLHF
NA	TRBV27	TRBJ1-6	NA	TGTGCCAGCAGTTTTCGAGACCCCAATTCACCCCTCCACTTT	CASSFRDPNSPLHF
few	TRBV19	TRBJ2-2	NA	TGTGCCAGTAGTCCCCAGGGTGGAAGGGCAACCGGGGAGCTGTTTTTT	CASSPQGGRATGELFF